There are many counts of the clone carrying this T cell receptor beta chain. These data belong to a study of blood T cell repertoires in COVID-19. In the authors' methods: For nucleated cells, counts were estimated from reference gene primer amplification. TCRdb's table, derived via immunoSEQ multiplex PCR, lists solely in-frame clones and lacks some. D and trimming were read from the DNA, whereas the V and J calls and clone size are those reported in that table. Of about 220,000 clones in the sample, approximately 81% are singletons; the top ten hold over 2.5%. The CDR3 consists of 14 residues. V was pared by 2 bases and J by 4 bases, with 9 bases between. Germline CDR1 reads SGHRS; CDR2 reads YFSETQ.

The V call is TRBV5-1, the J call TRBJ1-4; possibly TRBD1 for D (6 bases). The clonotype was recovered from a middle-aged man who had recovered from COVID-19. The sample was peripheral blood. CDR3 DNA: TGCGCCAGCAGCTTCTCCAGGGGTAATGAAAAACTGTTTTTT. This codes for CASSFSRGNEKLFF.